Following are 11 T cell receptor beta chains from one sample sequenced in a study of response to subunit inactivated influenza vaccine. Each CDR3 protein gets one entry after TCRdb re-called the RT-PCR reads with MiXCR. The sample records over 800,000 distinct CDR3 sequences, 21% being singletons. The sequences come from PBMCs from blood, collected 4 to 6 days after vaccination. The origin of the receptors is a man in his fifties who received an inactivated influenza vaccine.

This clonotype was seen many times. The chain combines TRBV5-6 with TRBJ2-1, with TRBD1 matching over 10 bases. V was clipped by 5 bases and J by 1 base; unmatched bases: 3. Germline V CDR1 and CDR2: SGHDT, YYEEEE. This CDR3 has 15 amino acids. Written as DNA, the CDR3 is TGTGCCAGCAGTTGGGGACAGGGGTCCTACAATGAGCAGTTCTTC. Residues: CASSWGQGSYNEQFF.

A single count supports this clonotype. This chain links TRBV7-2 with TRBJ2-7; tentative D call: TRBD2 (6 bases). CDR3 size: 16 residues. CDR1 is SGHTA, CDR2 FQGNSA, per germline. The ends were cut back, 3 bases at V and 3 bases at J, with 18 bases in the middle. The CDR3 DNA is TGTGCCAGCAGCTTTGCCTGGGATAGCGGATACTACGAGCAGTACTTC. It is translated as CASSFAWDSGYYEQYF.

This clonotype turned up a few times. CDR3 sequence: CASSLRTSGGANEQFF. CDR3 in DNA: TGTGCCAGCAGCTTAAGGACTAGCGGGGGTGCTAATGAGCAGTTCTTC. The chain links TRBV7-2 to TRBJ2-1, with 13 bases aligning to TRBD2. The CDR3 contains 16 residues. Germline lookup yields CDR1 SGHTA and CDR2 FQGNSA. J gave up 7 bases and V 2 bases, and 5 bases lay outside the gene matches.

The sample holds a few counts of this clonotype. This chain uses TRBV7-9 with TRBJ1-4, with 12 bases lining up with TRBD1. Per germline, CDR1 SEHNR and CDR2 FQNEAQ (reference sequence). The CDR3 consists of 15 residues. V was pared by 4 bases and J by 8 bases, with 5 bases of the junction left unmatched. The CDR3 DNA reads TGTGCCAGCAGCTGGGGGACAGGGGGCCGCGAAAAACTGTTTTTT. Its translation is CASSWGTGGREKLFF. The full variable domain, rest sourced from reference TRBV7-9 and TRBJ1-4, is DTGVSQNPRHKITKRGQNVTFRCDPISEHNRLYWYRQTLGQGPEFLTYFQNEAQLEKSRLLSDRFSAERPKGSFSTLEIQRTEQGDSAMYLCASSWGTGGREKLFFGSGTQLSVL.

The genes are TRBV12-3 or TRBV12-4 and TRBJ2-5, with TRBD1 matching 7 bases. V was clipped by 6 bases and J by 14 bases; unmatched bases: 21. The CDR3 contains 15 residues. CDR3 in DNA: TGTGCCAGCAGACCTACGAAGGGGGCGACGCCAGGCCTTTACTTC. It yields the protein CASRPTKGATPGLYF.

The chain is built from TRBV4-3 and TRBJ2-7, with 9 positions matching TRBD1. V lost 1 base and J lost 1; bases outside the gene matches: 2. The CDR3 consists of 15 residues. Germline V gene sequence: CDR1 LGHNA, CDR2 YSLEER. CDR3 sequence (DNA): TGCGCCAGCAGCCAAGGACAGGGGGGATCCTACGAGCAGTACTTC. The encoded protein is CASSQGQGGSYEQYF.

The chain joins TRBV11-2 to TRBJ2-1; 12 positions agree with TRBD2. This CDR3 is 18 amino acids long. V shed 3 bases and J 1 base; nucleotides not matched to a gene: 7. CDR1 SGHAT and CDR2 FQNNGV come from the germline V gene. The CDR3: CASSLTSGSLSSYNEQFF. In DNA, the CDR3 is TGTGCCAGCAGCTTGACTAGCGGGAGTCTTAGTTCCTACAATGAGCAGTTCTTC.

This chain links TRBV3-1 with TRBJ1-1; tentative D call: TRBD1 (6 bases). CDR1 is LGHDT and CDR2 is YNNKEL in the germline V gene (reference sequence). V gave up 6 bases and J gave up 3 bases, with 14 bases separating them. CDR3 size: 14 residues. The CDR3 region is CASRPGGGDTEAFF. CDR3 coding DNA: TGTGCCAGCAGGCCTGGAGGGGGGGACACTGAAGCTTTCTTT.

The chain carries TRBV15 and TRBJ1-5; 7 positions agree with TRBD1. Germline CDR1 and CDR2: LNHNV and YYDKDF (reference sequence). V trimming: 7 bases; J trimming: 4 bases; junction bases outside the gene matches: 7. The CDR3 sequence is 14 residues long. The CDR3 DNA follows: TGTGCCACCACCCGGGACAGTTATAATCAGCCCCAGCATTTT. This encodes CATTRDSYNQPQHF.

This clonotype was seen only a few times. The rearrangement links TRBV6-5 to TRBJ2-7; 7 bases fit TRBD1. CDR1 and CDR2 from the germline V gene are MNHEY and SVGAGI. The CDR3 is made up of 15 amino acids. With V trimmed by 4 bases and J by 3 bases, 9 bases remained unmatched. The CDR3 spells CASSSGTGAYYEQYF. CDR3 DNA: TGTGCCAGCAGTTCCGGCACAGGGGCCTACTACGAGCAGTACTTC.

The chain links TRBV6-1 to TRBJ1-1; no clear D. Germline V gene lookup returns CDR1 MNHNS and CDR2 SASEGT. The V and J ends lost 1 base and 1 base respectively, with 10 bases between them. The CDR3 runs 15 residues. CDR3 bases: TGTGCCAGCAGTGAAGTGGCAGGATGGAACACTGAAGCTTTCTTT. Its protein product is CASSEVAGWNTEAFF.